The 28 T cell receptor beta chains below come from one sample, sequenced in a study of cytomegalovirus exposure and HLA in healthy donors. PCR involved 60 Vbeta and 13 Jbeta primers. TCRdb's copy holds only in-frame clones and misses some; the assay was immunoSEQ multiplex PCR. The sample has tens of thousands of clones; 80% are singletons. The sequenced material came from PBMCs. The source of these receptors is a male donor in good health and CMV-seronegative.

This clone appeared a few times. This chain's CDR3 is CASSFRLAGVSSYNEQFF. DNA for the CDR3: TGTGCCAGCAGCTTTCGACTAGCGGGGGTGAGCTCCTACAATGAGCAGTTCTTC. This rearrangement joins TRBV7-3 to TRBJ2-1; 12 bases agree with TRBD2. Trimming took 3 bases from V and 0 from J; bases not matched to a gene: 6. The germline gives CDR1 SGHTA, CDR2 FQGTGA. The CDR3 consists of 18 residues.

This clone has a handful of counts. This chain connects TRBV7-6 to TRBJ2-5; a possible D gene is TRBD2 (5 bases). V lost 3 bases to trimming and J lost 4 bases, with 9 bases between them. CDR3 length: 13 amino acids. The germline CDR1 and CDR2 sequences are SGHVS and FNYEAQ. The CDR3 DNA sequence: TGTGCCAGCAGCTTTGGCGGGTTAGAGACCCAGTACTTC. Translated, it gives CASSFGGLETQYF.

CDR3 nucleotides: TGTGCCACCATGACTAGCGGGGTTGGTACGCAGTATTTT. Encoded protein: CATMTSGVGTQYF. The chain carries TRBV6-1 and TRBJ2-3; 11 nucleotides line up with TRBD2. Looked up from germline, CDR1 is MNHNS and CDR2 is SASEGT. The CDR3 spans 13 residues. Germline trimming cut 10 bases from V and 8 bases from J; bases unmatched to any gene: 8.

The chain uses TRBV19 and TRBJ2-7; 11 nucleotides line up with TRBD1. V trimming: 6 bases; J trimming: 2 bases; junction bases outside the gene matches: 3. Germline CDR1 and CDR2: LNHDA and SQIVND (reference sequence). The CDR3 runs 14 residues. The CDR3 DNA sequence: TGTGCCAGTAGCCGGGACAGGGGGGCCTACGAGCAGTACTTC. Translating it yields CASSRDRGAYEQYF.

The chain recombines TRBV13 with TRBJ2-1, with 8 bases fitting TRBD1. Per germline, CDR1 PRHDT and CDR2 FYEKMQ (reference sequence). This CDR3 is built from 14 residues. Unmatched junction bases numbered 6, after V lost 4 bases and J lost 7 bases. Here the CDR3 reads CASSYDRGENEQFF. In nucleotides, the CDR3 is TGTGCCAGCAGCTATGACAGGGGAGAGAATGAGCAGTTCTTC.

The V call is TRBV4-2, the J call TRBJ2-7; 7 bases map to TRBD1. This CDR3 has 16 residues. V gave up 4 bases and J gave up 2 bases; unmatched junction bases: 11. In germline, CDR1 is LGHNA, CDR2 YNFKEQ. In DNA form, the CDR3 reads TGTGCCAGCAGCCCAACTACGGGACAGTATACCTACGAGCAGTACTTC. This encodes CASSPTTGQYTYEQYF.

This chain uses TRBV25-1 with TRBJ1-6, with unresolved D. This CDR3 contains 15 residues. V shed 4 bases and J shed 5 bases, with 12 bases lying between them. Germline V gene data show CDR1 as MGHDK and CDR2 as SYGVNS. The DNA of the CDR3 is TGTGCCAGCAGTGTAGGGCGGGGAAATAATTCACCCCTCCACTTT. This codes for CASSVGRGNNSPLHF.

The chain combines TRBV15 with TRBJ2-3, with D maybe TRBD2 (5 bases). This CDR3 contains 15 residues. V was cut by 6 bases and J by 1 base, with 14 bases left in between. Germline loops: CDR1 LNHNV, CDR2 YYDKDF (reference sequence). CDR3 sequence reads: CATRGGFSGTDTQYF. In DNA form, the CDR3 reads TGTGCCACCAGAGGAGGATTTTCAGGCACAGATACGCAGTATTTT.

CDR3 DNA: TGCGCCAGCAGCGGCGGGACAGGGACAGATACGCAGTATTTT. Its protein is CASSGGTGTDTQYF. The chain joins TRBV5-1 to TRBJ2-3, with TRBD1 matching 9 bases. The CDR3 runs to 14 residues. Germline CDR1 and CDR2: SGHRS and YFSETQ. After removal of 4 bases from V and 3 bases from J, the junction contained 3 bases not matched to a gene.

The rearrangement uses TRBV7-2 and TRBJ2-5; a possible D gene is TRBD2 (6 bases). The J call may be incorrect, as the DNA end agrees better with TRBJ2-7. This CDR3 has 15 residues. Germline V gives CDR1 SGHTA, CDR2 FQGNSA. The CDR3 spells CASSLFPQTRYEQYF. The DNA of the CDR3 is TGTGCCAGCAGCTTATTCCCCCAGACTAGGTACGAGCAGTACTTC.

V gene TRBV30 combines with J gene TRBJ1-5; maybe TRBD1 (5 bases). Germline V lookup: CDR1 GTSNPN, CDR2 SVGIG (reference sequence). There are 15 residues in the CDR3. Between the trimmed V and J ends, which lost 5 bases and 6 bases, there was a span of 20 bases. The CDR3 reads CAWGLGPGRTQPQHF. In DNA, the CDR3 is TGTGCCTGGGGGTTAGGGCCAGGGCGAACTCAGCCCCAGCATTTT. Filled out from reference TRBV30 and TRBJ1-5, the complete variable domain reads SQTIHQWPATLVQPVGSPLSLECTVEGTSNPNLYWYRQAAGRGLQLLFYSVGIGQISSEVPQNLSASRPQDRQFILSSKKLLLSDSGFYLCAWGLGPGRTQPQHFGDGTRLSIL.

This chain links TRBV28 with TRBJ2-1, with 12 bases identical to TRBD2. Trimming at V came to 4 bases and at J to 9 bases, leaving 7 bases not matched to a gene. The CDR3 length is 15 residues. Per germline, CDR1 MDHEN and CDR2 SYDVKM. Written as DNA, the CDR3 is TGTGCCAGCAGTTCTCTAGCGGGGGGGCCGAGTGAGCAGTTCTTC. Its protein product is CASSSLAGGPSEQFF.

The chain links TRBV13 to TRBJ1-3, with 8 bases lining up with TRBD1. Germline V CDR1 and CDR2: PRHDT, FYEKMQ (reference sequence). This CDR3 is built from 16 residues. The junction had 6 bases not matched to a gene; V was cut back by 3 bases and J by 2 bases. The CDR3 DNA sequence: TGTGCCAGCAGCTTTAGGACAGGGAAGGCTGGAAACACCATATATTTT. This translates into CASSFRTGKAGNTIYF.

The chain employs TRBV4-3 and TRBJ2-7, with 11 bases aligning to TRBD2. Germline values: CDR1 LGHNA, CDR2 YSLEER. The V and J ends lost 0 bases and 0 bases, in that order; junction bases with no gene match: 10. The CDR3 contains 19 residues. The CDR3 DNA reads TGCGCCAGCAGCCAAGAAACTAGCGGGGGAATAACTTTCTCCTACGAGCAGTACTTC. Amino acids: CASSQETSGGITFSYEQYF.

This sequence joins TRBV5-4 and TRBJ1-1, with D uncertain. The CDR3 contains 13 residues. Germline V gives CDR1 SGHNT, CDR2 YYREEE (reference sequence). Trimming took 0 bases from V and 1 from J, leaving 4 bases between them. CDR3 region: CASSLEQNTEAFF. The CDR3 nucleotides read TGTGCCAGCAGCTTGGAACAGAACACTGAAGCTTTCTTT.

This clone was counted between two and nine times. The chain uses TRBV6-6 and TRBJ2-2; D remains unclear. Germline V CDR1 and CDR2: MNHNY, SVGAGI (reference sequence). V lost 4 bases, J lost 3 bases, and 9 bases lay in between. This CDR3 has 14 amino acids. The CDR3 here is CASSSLGDTGELFF. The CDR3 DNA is TGTGCCAGCAGTTCCCTGGGCGACACCGGGGAGCTGTTTTTT.

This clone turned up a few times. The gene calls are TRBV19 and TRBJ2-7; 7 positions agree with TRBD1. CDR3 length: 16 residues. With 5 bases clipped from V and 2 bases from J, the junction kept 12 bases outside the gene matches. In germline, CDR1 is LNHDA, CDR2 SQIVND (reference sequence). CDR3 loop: CASSRGGVGLTYEQYF. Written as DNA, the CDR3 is TGTGCCAGTAGTCGAGGGGGCGTCGGATTGACCTACGAGCAGTACTTC.

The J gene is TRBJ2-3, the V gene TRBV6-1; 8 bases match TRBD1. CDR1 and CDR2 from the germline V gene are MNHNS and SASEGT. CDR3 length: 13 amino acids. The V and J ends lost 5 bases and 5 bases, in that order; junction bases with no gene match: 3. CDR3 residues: CASSIDRGDTQYF. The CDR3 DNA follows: TGTGCCAGCAGTATCGACAGGGGAGATACGCAGTATTTT.

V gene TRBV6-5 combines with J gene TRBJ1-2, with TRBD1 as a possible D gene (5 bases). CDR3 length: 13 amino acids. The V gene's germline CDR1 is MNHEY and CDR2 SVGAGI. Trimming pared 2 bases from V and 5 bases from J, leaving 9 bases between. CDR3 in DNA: TGTGCCAGCAGTTACGACAGAACATATGGCTACACCTTC. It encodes CASSYDRTYGYTF.

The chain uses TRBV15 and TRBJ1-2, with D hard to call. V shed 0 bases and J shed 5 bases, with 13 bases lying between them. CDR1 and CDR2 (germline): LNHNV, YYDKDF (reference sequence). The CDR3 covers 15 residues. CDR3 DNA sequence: TGTGCCACCAGCAGAGATCGCGCCAACCCATATGGCTACACCTTC. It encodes CATSRDRANPYGYTF. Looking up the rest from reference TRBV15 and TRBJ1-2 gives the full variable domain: DAMVIQNPRYQVTQFGKPVTLSCSQTLNHNVMYWYQQKSSQAPKLLFHYYDKDFNNEADTPDNFQSRRPNTSFCFLDIRSPGLGDTAMYLCATSRDRANPYGYTFGSGTRLTVV.

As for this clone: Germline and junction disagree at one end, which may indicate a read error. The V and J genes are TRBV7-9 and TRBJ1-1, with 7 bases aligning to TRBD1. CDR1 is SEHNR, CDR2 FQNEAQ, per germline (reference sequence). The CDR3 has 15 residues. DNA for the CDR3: TGTTCCAGCAGCAGTAGGGACAGCCGAGTCGGGGAAGCTTTCTTT. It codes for CSSSSRDSRVGEAFF. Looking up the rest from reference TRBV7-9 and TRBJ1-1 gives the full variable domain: DTGVSQNPRHKITKRGQNVTFRCDPISEHNRLYWYRQTLGQGPEFLTYFQNEAQLEKSRLLSDRFSAERPKGSFSTLEIQRTEQGDSAMYLCSSSSRDSRVGEAFFGQGTRLTVV.

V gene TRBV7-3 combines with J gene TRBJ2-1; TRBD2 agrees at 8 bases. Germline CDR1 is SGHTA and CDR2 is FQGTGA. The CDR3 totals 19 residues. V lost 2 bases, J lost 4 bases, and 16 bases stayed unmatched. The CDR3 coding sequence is TGTGCCAGCAGCTTAGCCCCAGGGCGGGGGGTCCCTTTGTACAATGAGCAGTTCTTC. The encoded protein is CASSLAPGRGVPLYNEQFF.

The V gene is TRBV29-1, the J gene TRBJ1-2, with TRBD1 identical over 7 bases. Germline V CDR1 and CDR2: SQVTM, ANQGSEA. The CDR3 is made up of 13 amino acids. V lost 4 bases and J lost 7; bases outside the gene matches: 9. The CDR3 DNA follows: TGCAGCGTTGCGATTTCAGGACAGGCTGGCTACACCTTC. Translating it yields CSVAISGQAGYTF. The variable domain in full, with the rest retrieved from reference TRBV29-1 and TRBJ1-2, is SAVISQKPSRDICQRGTSLTIQCQVDSQVTMMFWYRQQPGQSLTLIATANQGSEATYESGFVIDKFPISRPNLTFSTLTVSNMSPEDSSIYLCSVAISGQAGYTFGSGTRLTVV.

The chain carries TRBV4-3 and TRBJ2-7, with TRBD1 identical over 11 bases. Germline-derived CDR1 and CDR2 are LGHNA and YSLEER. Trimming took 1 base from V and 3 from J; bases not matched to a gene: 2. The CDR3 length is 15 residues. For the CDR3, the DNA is TGCGCCAGCAGCCAAGCCGGGACAGGGGGCTACGAGCAGTACTTC. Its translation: CASSQAGTGGYEQYF.

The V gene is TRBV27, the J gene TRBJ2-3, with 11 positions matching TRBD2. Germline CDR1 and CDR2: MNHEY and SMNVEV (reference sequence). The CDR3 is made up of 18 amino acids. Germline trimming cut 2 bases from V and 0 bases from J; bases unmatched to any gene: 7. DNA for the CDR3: TGTGCCAGCAGTTTAGGGGTAGCGGGGGGGACTAGCACAGATACGCAGTATTTT. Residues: CASSLGVAGGTSTDTQYF.

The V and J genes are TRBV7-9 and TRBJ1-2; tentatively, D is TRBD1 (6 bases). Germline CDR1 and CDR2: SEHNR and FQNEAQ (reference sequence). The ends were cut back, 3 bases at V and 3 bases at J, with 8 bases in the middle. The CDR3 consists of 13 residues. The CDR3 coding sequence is TGTGCCAGCAGCTTGCCAGGGGACTATGGCTACACCTTC. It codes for CASSLPGDYGYTF.

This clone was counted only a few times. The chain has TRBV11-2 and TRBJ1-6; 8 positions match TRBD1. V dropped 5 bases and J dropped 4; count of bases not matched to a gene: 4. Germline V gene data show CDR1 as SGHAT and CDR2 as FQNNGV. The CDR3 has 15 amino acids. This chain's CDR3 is CASSLDRAYNSPLHF. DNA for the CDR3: TGTGCCAGCAGCCTGGACAGGGCTTATAATTCACCCCTCCACTTT.

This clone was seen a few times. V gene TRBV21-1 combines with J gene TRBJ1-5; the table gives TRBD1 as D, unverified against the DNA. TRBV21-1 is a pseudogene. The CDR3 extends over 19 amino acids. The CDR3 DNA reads TGTGCCAGCAGCAAGGGACAGTCAAAGGGCTTATTAGGCAATCAGCCCCAGCATTTT. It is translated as CASSKGQSKGLLGNQPQHF.